Listed here are 23 T cell receptor beta chains from one sample, sequenced in a study of blood T cell repertoires in COVID-19. Some clones are missing from TCRdb's copy, which holds only in-frame ones; the method was immunoSEQ multiplex PCR. The table has roughly 300,000 clones, roughly 90% seen once; the top ten hold about 2.2%. The specimen sequenced was peripheral blood. The source of these receptors is a woman aged 25 to 39 with COVID-19, enrolled during active disease.

This clone was seen just once. The rearrangement uses TRBV5-5 and TRBJ1-1; a possible D gene is TRBD1 (6 bases). The CDR3 is 16 residues long. The germline V gene has CDR1 SGHKS and CDR2 YYEKEE (reference sequence). With 1 base removed from V and 3 bases from J, the gap between germline ends came to 16 bases. This CDR3 is CASSLSGAQTYTEAFF. The DNA of the CDR3 is TGTGCCAGCAGCTTGTCAGGGGCCCAGACTTACACTGAAGCTTTCTTT.

V gene TRBV2 combines with J gene TRBJ1-4, with TRBD1 matching over 7 bases. CDR3 length: 15 amino acids. J lost 7 bases, V lost 6 bases, and 11 bases had no gene match. In germline, CDR1 is SNHLY, CDR2 FYNNEI. CDR3 nucleotide sequence: TGTGCCAGCAGGCCCCCGGGACAGACCTCTGAAAAACTGTTTTTT. The encoded protein is CASRPPGQTSEKLFF.

The V and J genes are TRBV6-2 or TRBV6-3 and TRBJ1-5; D remains unclear. CDR1 and CDR2 (germline): MNHEY, SVGEGT. V was clipped by 0 bases and J by 6 bases, with 12 bases between them. This CDR3 is 15 amino acids long. CDR3 coding DNA: TGTGCCAGCAGTTACTCGAACCGTCCCGGTCAGCCCCAGCATTTT. Protein sequence: CASSYSNRPGQPQHF.

This rearrangement joins TRBV11-2 to TRBJ2-1; a weak D match, TRBD2 (6 bases). Deletions cut 4 bases from V and 6 bases from J, with 16 bases between. This CDR3 contains 15 residues. Germline V gene data show CDR1 as SGHAT and CDR2 as FQNNGV. The CDR3 here is CASSSRGTDTNEQFF. The CDR3 nucleotides are TGTGCCAGCAGCTCCCGCGGGACGGACACCAATGAGCAGTTCTTC.

The V and J genes are TRBV3-1 (or the pseudogene TRBV3-2) and TRBJ2-5; 15 positions match TRBD2. CDR3 size: 18 residues. J lost 6 bases, V lost 1 base, and 9 bases had no gene match. Germline lookup yields CDR1 LGHDT and CDR2 YNNKEL (reference sequence). CDR3 sequence: CASSQVAGLAGGRQTQYF. The CDR3 coding sequence is TGTGCCAGCAGCCAAGTCGCCGGACTAGCGGGAGGGCGGCAGACCCAGTACTTC.

The rearrangement uses TRBV10-2 and TRBJ2-5, with 13 bases identical to TRBD2. Germline V gene data show CDR1 as WSHSY and CDR2 as SAAADI. The J segment lost 5 bases and the V segment lost 6 bases, leaving 15 bases of the junction unmatched. The CDR3 totals 18 residues. The CDR3 protein is CASREGLGLAGDSETQYF. CDR3 in DNA: TGCGCCAGCAGGGAGGGGCTCGGACTAGCGGGAGATTCGGAGACCCAGTACTTC.

The genes are TRBV3-1 (or the pseudogene TRBV3-2) and TRBJ1-2; TRBD1 matches 7 bases. V lost 7 bases to trimming and J lost 4 bases; unmatched junction nucleotides: 0. CDR3 length: 11 residues. Germline-derived CDR1 and CDR2 are LGHDT and YNNKEL (reference sequence). CDR3 protein: CASTGGYGYTF. DNA for the CDR3: TGTGCCAGCACAGGGGGCTATGGCTACACCTTC.

The chain carries TRBV2 and TRBJ2-7; perhaps TRBD1 as D (5 bases). This CDR3 is built from 12 residues. CDR1 and CDR2 from the germline V gene are SNHLY and FYNNEI. V was pared by 1 base and J by 6 bases, with 7 bases between. CDR3 coding DNA: TGTGCCAGCAGTGAAGGGGGCCGCGAGCAGTACTTC. It translates to CASSEGGREQYF.

The chain joins TRBV28 to TRBJ2-3, with D maybe TRBD2 (5 bases). From germline, CDR1 is MDHEN and CDR2 SYDVKM. Trimming removed 5 bases at V and 2 bases at J, with 14 bases between. There are 15 residues in the CDR3. This CDR3 is CASSRRADLTDTQYF. DNA for the CDR3: TGTGCCAGCAGTAGGCGAGCGGACCTCACAGATACGCAGTATTTT. Looking up the rest from reference TRBV28 and TRBJ2-3 gives the full variable domain: DVKVTQSSRYLVKRTGEKVFLECVQDMDHENMFWYRQDPGLGLRLIYFSYDVKMKEKGDIPEGYSVSREKKERFSLILESASTNQTSMYLCASSRRADLTDTQYFGPGTRLTVL.

This chain connects TRBV2 to TRBJ2-2, with 8 bases lining up with TRBD2. J lost 4 bases, V lost 10 bases, and 8 bases had no gene match. CDR1 is SNHLY, CDR2 FYNNEI, per germline. The CDR3 consists of 14 residues. The CDR3 DNA is TGTGCCACCACCGGGACTAGGGGCACCGGGGAGCTGTTTTTT. Protein product: CATTGTRGTGELFF.

The chain is built from TRBV3-1 (or the pseudogene TRBV3-2) and TRBJ1-5, with D hard to call. The CDR3 totals 15 residues. V dropped 0 bases and J dropped 3 bases, with 9 bases sitting between them. CDR1 and CDR2 (germline): LGHDT, YNNKEL (reference sequence). The CDR3 nucleotides are TGTGCCAGCAGCCAAGATAGCCAGAACAATCAGCCCCAGCATTTT. It is translated as CASSQDSQNNQPQHF.

The chain links TRBV7-2 to TRBJ1-5, with D possibly matching TRBD1 (6 bases). CDR1 SGHTA and CDR2 FQGNSA come from the germline V gene. CDR3 size: 13 residues. V was trimmed by 5 bases and J by 4 bases, leaving 9 bases between them. CDR3 sequence reads: CASSQDRNQPQHF. The CDR3 region has the DNA TGTGCCAGCAGCCAGGACAGAAATCAGCCCCAGCATTTT.

The V and J genes are TRBV7-9 and TRBJ2-7, with 8 bases identical to TRBD2. This CDR3 contains 14 residues. The V gene's germline CDR1 is SEHNR and CDR2 FQNEAQ (reference sequence). The V and J ends lost 2 bases and 6 bases, in that order; junction bases with no gene match: 6. The CDR3 loop is CASSLSAGVGEQYF. The DNA for the CDR3 is TGTGCCAGCAGCTTATCAGCGGGAGTCGGCGAGCAGTACTTC.

This chain links TRBV19 with TRBJ1-2; 7 bases agree with TRBD1. The CDR3 loop spans 12 amino acids. Germline trimming cut 7 bases from V and 8 bases from J; bases unmatched to any gene: 7. CDR1 and CDR2 from the germline V gene are LNHDA and SQIVND (reference sequence). CDR3 nucleotides: TGTGCCAGTACCCGACAGGGCCTAGGCTACACCTTC. Translated, it gives CASTRQGLGYTF.

This chain joins TRBV27 and TRBJ2-2; D is ambiguous. The CDR3 is made up of 13 amino acids. The germline V and J ends were trimmed by 2 bases and 6 bases, with 7 bases remaining between them. Germline V lookup: CDR1 MNHEY, CDR2 SMNVEV (reference sequence). DNA for the CDR3: TGTGCCAGCAGTTTAAGACTGTCCGGGGAGCTGTTTTTT. It is translated as CASSLRLSGELFF.

The chain carries TRBV19 and TRBJ2-7, with TRBD2 identical over 8 bases. From germline, CDR1 is LNHDA and CDR2 SQIVND (reference sequence). V lost 6 bases, J lost 2 bases, and 9 bases stayed unmatched. CDR3 length equals 15 residues. CDR3 sequence: CASSPSGLGTYEQYF. CDR3 in DNA: TGTGCCAGTAGCCCGTCGGGACTAGGGACCTACGAGCAGTACTTC.

This chain uses TRBV3-1 (or the pseudogene TRBV3-2) with TRBJ2-7; 8 nucleotides agree with TRBD2. There are 15 residues in the CDR3. Germline V lookup: CDR1 LGHDT, CDR2 YNNKEL (reference sequence). J gave up 7 bases and V 1 base, and 9 bases lay outside the gene matches. The CDR3 DNA sequence: TGTGCCAGCAGCCAAGTCCCGGGAGGGAGACGAGAGCAGTACTTC. Protein sequence: CASSQVPGGRREQYF.

This chain joins TRBV15 and TRBJ1-1; a weak D match, TRBD1 (5 bases). Trimming pared 5 bases from V and 2 bases from J, leaving 12 bases between. There are 14 residues in the CDR3. Germline V gene data show CDR1 as LNHNV and CDR2 as YYDKDF (reference sequence). CDR3 protein: CATSPWGDNTEAFF. The CDR3 coding sequence is TGTGCCACCAGCCCCTGGGGGGATAACACTGAAGCTTTCTTT.

The V and J genes are TRBV18 and TRBJ1-2; possible D gene TRBD1, 6 bases. Germline V CDR1 and CDR2: KGHSH, LQKENI. Trimming removed 5 bases from V and 4 bases from J, with 17 bases in between. This CDR3 contains 15 residues. CDR3: CASSFTGSLSYGYTF. DNA for the CDR3: TGTGCCAGCTCATTCACAGGGAGCTTAAGCTATGGCTACACCTTC. The whole variable domain, remainder taken from reference TRBV18 and TRBJ1-2, is NAGVMQNPRHLVRRRGQEARLRCSPMKGHSHVYWYRQLPEEGLKFMVYLQKENIIDESGMPKERFSAEFPKEGPSILRIQQVVRGDSAAYFCASSFTGSLSYGYTFGSGTRLTVV.

The chain combines TRBV6-5 with TRBJ2-3; 11 bases fit TRBD2. V shed 2 bases and J 5 bases; nucleotides not matched to a gene: 6. In germline, CDR1 is MNHEY, CDR2 SVGAGI. The CDR3 sequence is 16 residues long. As DNA, the CDR3 is TGTGCCAGCAGTTACATAGCGGGAGGGCCGGTAGATACGCAGTATTTT. Protein product: CASSYIAGGPVDTQYF.

On this clone: Distinct nucleotide sequences in the sample also encode this CDR3. The chain links TRBV18 to TRBJ1-5; D might be TRBD1 (6 bases). The CDR3 is 15 residues long. The V end lost 3 bases, the J end lost 3 bases, and 12 bases lay between the germline ends. CDR1 and CDR2 from the germline V gene are KGHSH and LQKENI. CDR3 sequence (DNA): TGTGCCAGCTCACCTGGCCAGGGGTTCAATCAGCCCCAGCATTTT. Its protein is CASSPGQGFNQPQHF.

The DNA for the CDR3 is TGTGCCAGCAGCCTCCTAGCGTGGGGGCTGTTTTTT. It specifies CASSLLAWGLFF. The chain is built from TRBV2 and TRBJ2-2, with D perhaps TRBD2 (6 bases). V was trimmed by 6 bases and J by 13 bases, leaving 15 bases between them. The CDR3 runs 12 residues. The germline gives CDR1 SNHLY, CDR2 FYNNEI. Full variable domain (missing parts from reference TRBV2 and TRBJ2-2): EPEVTQTPSHQVTQMGQEVILRCVPISNHLYFYWYRQILGQKVEFLVSFYNNEISEKSEIFDDQFSVERPDGSNFTLKIRSTKLEDSAMYFCASSLLAWGLFFGEGSRLTVL.

This chain connects TRBV15 to TRBJ1-3, with D possibly matching TRBD1 (6 bases). V was shortened by 5 bases and J by 0 bases, with 14 bases between the two germline ends. The CDR3 length is 16 residues. From germline, CDR1 is LNHNV and CDR2 YYDKDF (reference sequence). CDR3 region: CATSPAGASSGNTIYF. DNA of the CDR3: TGTGCCACCAGCCCCGCAGGGGCCTCCTCTGGAAACACCATATATTTT.